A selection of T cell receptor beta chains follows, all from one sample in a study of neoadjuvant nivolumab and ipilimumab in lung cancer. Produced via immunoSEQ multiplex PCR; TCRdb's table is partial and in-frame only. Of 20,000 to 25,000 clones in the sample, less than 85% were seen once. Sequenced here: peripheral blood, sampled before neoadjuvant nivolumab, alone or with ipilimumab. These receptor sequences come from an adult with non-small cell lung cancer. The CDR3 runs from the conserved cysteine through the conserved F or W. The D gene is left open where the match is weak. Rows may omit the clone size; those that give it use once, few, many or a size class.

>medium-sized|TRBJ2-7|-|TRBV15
TGTGCCACCAGCAGAGTGGGGAGCTCCTACGAGCAGTACTTC
CATSRVGSSYEQYF
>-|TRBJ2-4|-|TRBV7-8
TGTGCCAGCAGCTTTCAGATCCTCCCAGTTCTAAACATTCAGTACTTC
CASSFQILPVLNIQYF
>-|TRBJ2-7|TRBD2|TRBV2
TGTGCCAGCACCGGAGCGGGAATCTACGAGCAGTACTTC
CASTGAGIYEQYF
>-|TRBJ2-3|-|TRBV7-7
TGTGCTAGCAGCCCGTGGACCAGTTCTCTAGTGGCAGATACGCAGTATTTT
CASSPWTSSLVADTQYF
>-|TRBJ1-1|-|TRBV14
TGTGCCAGCAGCCACCCCCCAACCCGTAACAGTCCGACTGAAGCTTTCTTT
CASSHPPTRNSPTEAFF
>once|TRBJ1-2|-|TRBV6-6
TGTGCCAGCAGCCCCGCAGTGAACTATGGCTACACCTTC
CASSPAVNYGYTF
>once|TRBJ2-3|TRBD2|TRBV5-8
TGTGCCAGCAGCTTCGGACTAGCGGGAGGAAGTGCAGATACGCAGTATTTT
CASSFGLAGGSADTQYF
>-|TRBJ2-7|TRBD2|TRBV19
TGTGCCAGTAGTATATCACTAGCGGGAATCTACGAGCAGTACTTC
CASSISLAGIYEQYF
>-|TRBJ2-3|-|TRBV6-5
TGTGCCAGCAGTTATACAGCAGATACGCAGTATTTT
CASSYTADTQYF
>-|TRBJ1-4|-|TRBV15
TGTGCCACCAGCTTAGGGGGAGCTAATGAAAAACTGTTTTTT
CATSLGGANEKLFF
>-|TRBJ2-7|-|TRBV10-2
TGCGCCAGCAGCCCGGACGGAGACTACGAGCAGTACTTC
CASSPDGDYEQYF
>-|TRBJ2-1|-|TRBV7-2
TGTGCCAGCAGCTTAGGGCCGGAAAATGAGCAGTTCTTC
CASSLGPENEQFF
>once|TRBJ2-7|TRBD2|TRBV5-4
TGTGCCAGCAGCTTGCTAGCGGGAGGCCCCAAGGGGCAGTACTTC
CASSLLAGGPKGQYF
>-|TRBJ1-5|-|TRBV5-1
TGCGCCAGCAGCTTGGGAGAAGGGCTTAGCAATCAGCCCCAGCATTTT
CASSLGEGLSNQPQHF
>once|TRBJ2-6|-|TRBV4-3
TGCGCCAGCAGCCAAGAGGGAACTGGGGCCAACGTCCTGACTTTC
CASSQEGTGANVLTF
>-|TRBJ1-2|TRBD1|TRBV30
TGTGCCTGGGCCAGGGGGCGCTCAAACTATGGCTACACCTTC
CAWARGRSNYGYTF
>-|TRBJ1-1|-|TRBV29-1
TGCAGCGTTGCTCGGGGGAATGAAGCTTTCTTT
CSVARGNEAFF
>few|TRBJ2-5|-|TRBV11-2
TGTGCCAGCAGCTACGAGGAGACCCAGTACTTC
CASSYEETQYF
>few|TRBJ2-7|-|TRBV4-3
TGCGCCAGCAGCCTCGCTACGCGCTACGAGCAGTACTTC
CASSLATRYEQYF
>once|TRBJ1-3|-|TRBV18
TGTGCCAGCTCACCAACCCACGGGGACACCATATATTTT
CASSPTHGDTIYF
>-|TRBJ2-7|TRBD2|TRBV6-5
TGTGCCAGCAGTTACTCCGCGACTAGCGGGACCTACGAGCAGTACTTC
CASSYSATSGTYEQYF
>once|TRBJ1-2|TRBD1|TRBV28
TGTGCCAGCAGTTTAAGGGCAGGGGGTAAAGGGGGCTACACCTTC
CASSLRAGGKGGYTF
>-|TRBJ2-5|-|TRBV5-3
TGTGCCAGAAGCAAGGACCGAGGGACACCTAAAGAGACCCAGTACTTC
CARSKDRGTPKETQYF
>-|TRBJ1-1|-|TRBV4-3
TGCGCCAGCAGCCAGACGACAGAGAACACTGAAGCTTTCTTT
CASSQTTENTEAFF
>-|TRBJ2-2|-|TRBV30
TGTGCCCAACTCCCCGGGACTGGTTCAACCGGGGAGCTGTTTTTT
CAQLPGTGSTGELFF
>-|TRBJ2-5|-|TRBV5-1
TGCGCCAGCAGCATTGCCGGGACGGCTATCGAGACCCAGTACTTC
CASSIAGTAIETQYF
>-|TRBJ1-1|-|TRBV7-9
TGTGCCAGCAGCTTTCGACAGCTCCCGAACACTGAAGCTTTCTTT
CASSFRQLPNTEAFF
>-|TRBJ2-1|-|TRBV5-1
TGCGCCAGCAGCTTGGTGGGGGACAATGAGCAGTTCTTC
CASSLVGDNEQFF
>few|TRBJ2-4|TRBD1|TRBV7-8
TGTGCCAGCAGCTGGGACAGGGGAGTAAACATTCAGTACTTC
CASSWDRGVNIQYF
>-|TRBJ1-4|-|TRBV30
TGTGCCTGGAGTGTGGGCGGGACTAATGAAAAACTGTTTTTT
CAWSVGGTNEKLFF
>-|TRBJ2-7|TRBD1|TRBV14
TGTGCCAGCAGCCAAGATTTACCGGGACAGGGGGTGGATGAGCAGTACTTC
CASSQDLPGQGVDEQYF
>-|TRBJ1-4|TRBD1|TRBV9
TGTGCCAGCAGCCCCGTCGGACAGGTATATGAAAAACTGTTTTTT
CASSPVGQVYEKLFF
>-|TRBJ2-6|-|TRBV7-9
TGTGCCAGCAGCCTTACACCTTCTGGGGCCAACGTCCTGACTTTC
CASSLTPSGANVLTF
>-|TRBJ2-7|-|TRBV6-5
TGTGCCAGCAGTTATCAGGGATCCTACGAGCAGTACTTC
CASSYQGSYEQYF
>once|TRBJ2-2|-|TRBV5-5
TGTGCCAGCAGCTACCCGGGACTGGGGACCGGGGAGCTGTTTTTT
CASSYPGLGTGELFF
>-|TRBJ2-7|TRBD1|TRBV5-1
TGCGCCAGCAGCCCGGACAGGGTTTTTAGCAACGAGCAGTACTTC
CASSPDRVFSNEQYF
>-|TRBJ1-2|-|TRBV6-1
TGTGCCAGCGGCCCAACAAGCACTTTGGGCTACACCTTC
CASGPTSTLGYTF
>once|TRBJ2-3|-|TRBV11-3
TGTGCCAGCAGCTTATACAGGAGCACAGATACGCAGTATTTT
CASSLYRSTDTQYF
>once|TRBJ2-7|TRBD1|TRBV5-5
TGTGCCAGCAGCTGGGCAGGGGGCCACGAGCAGTACTTC
CASSWAGGHEQYF
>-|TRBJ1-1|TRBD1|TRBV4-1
TGCGCCAGCAGCCAAGATCCGACAGGGGAGTCTGAAGCTTTCTTT
CASSQDPTGESEAFF
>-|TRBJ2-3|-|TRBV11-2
TGTGCCAGCAGCCCGATGAGAGGGGCAGATACGCAGTATTTT
CASSPMRGADTQYF
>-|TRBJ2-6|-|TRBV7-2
TGTGCCAGCAGCTTAGGACTCGGGGGTACCAACGTCCTGACTTTC
CASSLGLGGTNVLTF
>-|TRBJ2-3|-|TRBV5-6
TGTGCCAGCAGCTTGGGAGGGAGAGATGATACGCAGTATTTT
CASSLGGRDDTQYF
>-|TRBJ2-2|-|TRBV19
TGTGCCAGTAGTAACCAGGGAGCCGGGGAGCTGTTTTTT
CASSNQGAGELFF
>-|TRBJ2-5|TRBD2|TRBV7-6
TGTGCCAGCAGCCCGCTCGGGGGGAAAGAGACCCAGTACTTC
CASSPLGGKETQYF